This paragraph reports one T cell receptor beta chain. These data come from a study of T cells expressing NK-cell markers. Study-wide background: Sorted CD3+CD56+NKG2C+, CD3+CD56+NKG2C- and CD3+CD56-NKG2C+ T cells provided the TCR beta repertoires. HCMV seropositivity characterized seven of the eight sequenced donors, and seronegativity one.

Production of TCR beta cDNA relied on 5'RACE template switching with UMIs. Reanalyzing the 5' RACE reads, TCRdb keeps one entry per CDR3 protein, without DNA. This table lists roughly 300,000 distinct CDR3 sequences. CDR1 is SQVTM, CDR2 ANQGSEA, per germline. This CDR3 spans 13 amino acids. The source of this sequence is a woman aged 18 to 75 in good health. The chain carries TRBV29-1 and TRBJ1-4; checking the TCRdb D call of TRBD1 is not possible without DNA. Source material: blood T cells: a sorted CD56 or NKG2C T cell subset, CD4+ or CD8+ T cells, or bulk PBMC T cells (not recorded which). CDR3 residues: CSVEGQGAEKLFF. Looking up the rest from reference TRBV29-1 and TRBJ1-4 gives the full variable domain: SAVISQKPSRDICQRGTSLTIQCQVDSQVTMMFWYRQQPGQSLTLIATANQGSEATYESGFVIDKFPISRPNLTFSTLTVSNMSPEDSSIYLCSVEGQGAEKLFFGSGTQLSVL.